This TCR beta chain was retrieved from a study of CD8+ T cells in alopecia areata. Isolation of CD4+ and CD8+ T cells from PBMCs was achieved by sorting. In each case, RNA was isolated and then reverse transcribed into cDNA as the sequencing template. Assay: immunoSEQ multiplex PCR; the TCRdb copy retains only in-frame clones and omits some. The sample carries over 150,000 clones, more than 55% recorded once. Study-wide results and caveats: Especially in alopecia totalis/universalis, lesional scalp showed greater clonality than normal scalp did.

As for this clone: Its cognate antigen is unknown.

This sequence originates from a human donor in good health. Material for sequencing was CD8+ T cells sorted from blood.

CDR3 sequence: CASSLGGMRSYNEQFF. The CDR3 DNA reads as TGTGCCAGCAGCTTGGGGGGCATGAGGTCCTACAATGAGCAGTTCTTC. The chain carries TRBV5-6 and TRBJ2-1; maybe TRBD1 (5 bases). V was pared by 0 bases and J by 1 base, with 11 bases between. This CDR3 comprises 16 residues. In germline, CDR1 is SGHDT, CDR2 YYEEEE.